This TCR beta chain originates from a study of blood T cell repertoires in COVID-19. The authors' processing: Reference gene primer amplification gave nucleated cell count estimates. Profiling relied on immunoSEQ multiplex PCR, and the TCRdb table lists in-frame clones only, not all of them. For V, J and clone size, that table is used; D and trimming come from the DNA. The sample has about 180,000 clones, around 80% seen once. V lost 6 bases to trimming and J lost 4 bases; unmatched junction nucleotides: 6. The CDR3 is 14 residues long. Germline values: CDR1 LNHDA, CDR2 SQIVND (reference sequence). The receptor's source is a woman in her thirties or forties with COVID-19, enrolled during active disease. Material for sequencing was peripheral blood. The chain uses TRBV19 and TRBJ1-5, with TRBD1 matching 7 bases. CDR3 sequence: CASRSQGGNQPQHF. The CDR3, as DNA: TGTGCCAGTAGGTCCCAGGGGGGAAATCAGCCCCAGCATTTT.